Following are 27 T cell receptor beta chains from one sample sequenced in a study of cytomegalovirus exposure and HLA in healthy donors. The table came from immunoSEQ multiplex PCR; TCRdb's copy has only in-frame clones and leaves some out. Of some 240,000 clones listed, more than 75% are singletons. The source material was PBMCs. The source is a woman in her twenties or thirties in good health and CMV-seropositive.

In its sample, this clone was seen once. The V call is TRBV5-1, the J call TRBJ2-3, with 9 bases matching TRBD2. Unmatched junction bases numbered 2, after V lost 0 bases and J lost 0 bases. The CDR3 has 16 amino acids. From germline, CDR1 is SGHRS and CDR2 YFSETQ. The CDR3 nucleotides are TGCGCCAGCAGCTTGGGAACTAGCGGGAGCACAGATACGCAGTATTTT. As protein: CASSLGTSGSTDTQYF.

The chain is built from TRBV28 and TRBJ2-5; D may be TRBD1 (6 bases). The germline CDR1 and CDR2 sequences are MDHEN and SYDVKM. The V end was cut by 2 bases, the J end by 6 bases, with 19 bases between. The CDR3 is 16 amino acids. The CDR3: CASSLRGRGPEKTQYF. The DNA of the CDR3 is TGTGCCAGCAGTTTACGGGGCAGGGGCCCCGAAAAGACCCAGTACTTC.

The rearrangement uses TRBV5-4 and TRBJ2-3; TRBD2 matches 9 bases. V was clipped by 7 bases and J by 3 bases; unmatched bases: 6. CDR3 length equals 14 residues. Per the germline V gene, CDR1 is SGHNT and CDR2 is YYREEE (reference sequence). The chain's CDR3 is CASHSGSRTDTQYF. CDR3 nucleotides: TGTGCCAGCCATAGCGGGAGTCGGACAGATACGCAGTATTTT. The variable domain in full, completed from reference TRBV5-4 and TRBJ2-3, reads ETGVTQSPTHLIKTRGQQVTLRCSSQSGHNTVSWYQQALGQGPQFIFQYYREEENGRGNFPPRFSGLQFPNYSSELNVNALELDDSALYLCASHSGSRTDTQYFGPGTRLTVL.

The chain employs TRBV5-4 and TRBJ2-7, with D unclear. Trimming left V 2 bases short and J 0 bases short, with 12 bases between. The CDR3 is made up of 15 amino acids. The germline gives CDR1 SGHNT, CDR2 YYREEE (reference sequence). CDR3 bases: TGTGCCAGCAGCTTAGGTGCGGATCTCTCCTACGAGCAGTACTTC. Protein sequence: CASSLGADLSYEQYF. Full variable domain (missing parts from reference TRBV5-4 and TRBJ2-7): ETGVTQSPTHLIKTRGQQVTLRCSSQSGHNTVSWYQQALGQGPQFIFQYYREEENGRGNFPPRFSGLQFPNYSSELNVNALELDDSALYLCASSLGADLSYEQYFGPGTRLTVT.

J is TRBJ1-1 and V is TRBV11-3; 10 nucleotides agree with TRBD1. The J segment lost 8 bases and the V segment lost 7 bases, leaving 10 bases of the junction unmatched. Germline V lookup: CDR1 SGHNT, CDR2 YENEEA. The CDR3 length is 14 residues. The CDR3 loop is CASTLRDRGPEAFF. The CDR3 region has the DNA TGTGCCAGCACTCTCAGGGACAGGGGCCCCGAAGCTTTCTTT.

This sequence joins TRBV9 and TRBJ2-3; 7 nucleotides agree with TRBD2. The germline V gene has CDR1 SGDLS and CDR2 YYNGEE. The J segment lost 4 bases and the V segment lost 4 bases, leaving 18 bases of the junction unmatched. The CDR3 has 18 amino acids. CDR3 loop: CASSPIGREWSFADTQYF. CDR3 nucleotides: TGTGCCAGCAGCCCCATTGGGCGGGAGTGGTCCTTTGCAGATACGCAGTATTTT.

The chain links TRBV27 to TRBJ2-7; possibly TRBD2 for D (7 bases). Germline values: CDR1 MNHEY, CDR2 SMNVEV (reference sequence). This CDR3 region has 15 residues. V shed 6 bases and J shed 0 bases, with 15 bases lying between them. As DNA, the CDR3 is TGTGCCAGCAGCACGGCGGGGGCCCCCTCCTACGAGCAGTACTTC. This gives the protein CASSTAGAPSYEQYF.

This sequence joins TRBV7-9 and TRBJ2-2, with 8 positions matching TRBD2. CDR1 is SEHNR, CDR2 FQNEAQ, per germline (reference sequence). The CDR3 is 16 amino acids. V was pared by 5 bases and J by 5 bases, with 10 bases of the junction left unmatched. The CDR3 nucleotides read TGTGCCAGCAGCCGCCGGCTAGCGGGCGGAACCGGGGAGCTGTTTTTT. It is translated as CASSRRLAGGTGELFF.

This sequence joins TRBV7-9 and TRBJ1-2; TRBD1 is a possible D gene (5 bases). V lost 0 bases and J lost 5, with 13 bases in between. The CDR3 has 15 amino acids. Germline V gene lookup returns CDR1 SEHNR and CDR2 FQNEAQ (reference sequence). For the CDR3, the DNA is TGTGCCAGCAGCTTAGCCTCCGGGGGGGTGTATGGCTACACCTTC. Amino acid sequence: CASSLASGGVYGYTF.

The CDR3 protein is CSVHGSGNYEQYF. In nucleotides, the CDR3 is TGCAGCGTCCACGGTAGCGGAAACTACGAGCAGTACTTC. The V call is TRBV29-1, the J call TRBJ2-7, with D possibly matching TRBD2 (6 bases). Germline V gene data show CDR1 as SQVTM and CDR2 as ANQGSEA. The CDR3 covers 13 residues. Trimming left V 6 bases short and J 3 bases short, with 15 bases between.

This chain links TRBV28 with TRBJ1-5, with D uncertain. The CDR3 length is 16 residues. The germline CDR1 and CDR2 sequences are MDHEN and SYDVKM. Between the trimmed V and J ends, which lost 3 bases and 6 bases, there was a span of 18 bases. In DNA, the CDR3 is TGTGCCAGCAGTTTCGGGAGGGCTGGGAACGCTCAGCCCCAGCATTTT. Protein: CASSFGRAGNAQPQHF. The full variable domain, in which reference TRBV28 and TRBJ1-5 provide the parts outside the CDR3, is DVKVTQSSRYLVKRTGEKVFLECVQDMDHENMFWYRQDPGLGLRLIYFSYDVKMKEKGDIPEGYSVSREKKERFSLILESASTNQTSMYLCASSFGRAGNAQPQHFGDGTRLSIL.

The J gene is TRBJ1-1, the V gene TRBV13; unclear D gene. The germline V gene has CDR1 PRHDT and CDR2 FYEKMQ (reference sequence). This CDR3 is 16 amino acids long. V was pared by 6 bases and J by 1 base, with 18 bases between. For the CDR3, the DNA is TGTGCCAGCAGAGGTCCAAACCGGCAGGCGAACACTGAAGCTTTCTTT. This gives the protein CASRGPNRQANTEAFF.

The V call is TRBV7-2, the J call TRBJ1-1; no clear D. The germline V gene encodes CDR1 SGHTA and CDR2 FQGNSA. Trimming cost V 5 bases and J 3 bases, with 22 bases left between them. This CDR3 comprises 17 residues. The DNA for the CDR3 is TGTGCCAGCAGCCCCAGACGATTACTAGTCGGGGACACTGAAGCTTTCTTT. Encoded protein: CASSPRRLLVGDTEAFF. Variable domain in full (rest from reference TRBV7-2 and TRBJ1-1): GAGVSQSPSNKVTEKGKDVELRCDPISGHTALYWYRQSLGQGLEFLIYFQGNSAPDKSGLPSDRFSAERTGGSVSTLTIQRTQQEDSAVYLCASSPRRLLVGDTEAFFGQGTRLTVV.

Here the CDR3 reads CASSLQRGSGNTIYF. CDR3 in DNA: TGTGCCAGCAGCCTTCAGCGGGGGTCTGGAAACACCATATATTTT. The V and J genes are TRBV7-9 and TRBJ1-3, with a weak D call TRBD1 (5 bases). With 5 bases removed from V and 1 base from J, the gap between germline ends came to 12 bases. There are 15 residues in the CDR3. CDR1 and CDR2 (germline): SEHNR, FQNEAQ (reference sequence). Using reference TRBV7-9 and TRBJ1-3 for the parts outside the CDR3, the full variable domain is DTGVSQNPRHKITKRGQNVTFRCDPISEHNRLYWYRQTLGQGPEFLTYFQNEAQLEKSRLLSDRFSAERPKGSFSTLEIQRTEQGDSAMYLCASSLQRGSGNTIYFGEGSWLTVV.

This chain connects TRBV27 to TRBJ1-1; 7 bases are shared with TRBD1. Germline values: CDR1 MNHEY, CDR2 SMNVEV (reference sequence). The CDR3 length is 12 residues. The ends lost 4 bases at V and 8 bases at J; junction bases unmatched: 4. CDR3 loop: CASSSDRAEAFF. The CDR3 DNA reads as TGTGCCAGCAGTTCTGACAGGGCCGAAGCTTTCTTT.

DNA of the CDR3: TGTGCCAGCAGTTTATCGACCGGGACAGGGGGCTACGAGCAGTACTTC. Translated, it gives CASSLSTGTGGYEQYF. The chain is built from TRBV27 and TRBJ2-7; 11 positions match TRBD1. Germline V gene lookup returns CDR1 MNHEY and CDR2 SMNVEV (reference sequence). V lost 0 bases, J lost 3 bases, and 4 bases stayed unmatched. There are 16 residues in the CDR3.

The V call is TRBV27, the J call TRBJ2-3; 10 nucleotides agree with TRBD2. The CDR3 runs 14 residues. Germline-derived CDR1 and CDR2 are MNHEY and SMNVEV (reference sequence). Trimming cost V 5 bases and J 3 bases; bases outside gene matches: 2. CDR3 in DNA: TGTGCCAGCAGTACTAGCGGGATGACAGATACGCAGTATTTT. Amino acid sequence: CASSTSGMTDTQYF.

The chain has TRBV5-1 and TRBJ2-5; a weak D match, TRBD1 (6 bases). Germline V gene data show CDR1 as SGHRS and CDR2 as YFSETQ. The CDR3 contains 16 residues. The ends were cut back, 0 bases at V and 6 bases at J, with 18 bases in the middle. CDR3 nucleotide sequence: TGCGCCAGCAGCTTGGGGAATACTAGAGGGGACAAGACCCAGTACTTC. Protein product: CASSLGNTRGDKTQYF.

The chain has TRBV2 and TRBJ2-5; 8 bases are shared with TRBD2. The CDR3 loop spans 14 amino acids. V lost 2 bases and J lost 7; bases outside the gene matches: 6. In germline, CDR1 is SNHLY, CDR2 FYNNEI. The CDR3 reads CASSEQGLEGTQYF. The CDR3 DNA follows: TGTGCCAGCAGTGAACAGGGACTAGAAGGGACCCAGTACTTC.

The chain recombines TRBV30 with TRBJ2-7; no clear D. This CDR3 is 12 amino acids long. Germline V lookup: CDR1 GTSNPN, CDR2 SVGIG (reference sequence). The V end lost 1 base, the J end lost 6 bases, and 10 bases lay between the germline ends. The CDR3 DNA is TGTGCCTGGAGTGGGCCCTCCCCCGAGCAGTACTTC. This gives the protein CAWSGPSPEQYF.

A word on this clone: Other DNA sequences in the sample encode the same CDR3. The chain carries TRBV2 and TRBJ2-2, with 8 bases identical to TRBD2. V lost 6 bases to trimming and J lost 5 bases; unmatched junction nucleotides: 5. The CDR3 is 14 residues long. Germline-derived CDR1 and CDR2 are SNHLY and FYNNEI. The CDR3 sequence is CASRGLADTGELFF. Here the CDR3 DNA reads TGTGCCAGCAGAGGACTAGCAGATACCGGGGAGCTGTTTTTT.

The V and J genes are TRBV7-6 and TRBJ2-3, with TRBD2 matching over 7 bases. In germline, CDR1 is SGHVS, CDR2 FNYEAQ. This CDR3 has 17 amino acids. V lost 1 base to trimming and J lost 0 bases; unmatched junction nucleotides: 7. The CDR3 region has the DNA TGTGCCAGCAGCTTAGAAGTTCCGGGAGGTAGCACAGATACGCAGTATTTT. Translation gives CASSLEVPGGSTDTQYF.

The rearrangement uses TRBV15 and TRBJ2-7; 10 bases fit TRBD2. CDR1 is LNHNV, CDR2 YYDKDF, per germline (reference sequence). Trimming took 4 bases from V and 5 from J; bases not matched to a gene: 11. The length of the CDR3 is 16 residues. CDR3 bases: TGTGCCACCAGCACCGAACGGAGCGGGAGGGGGAACGAGCAGTACTTC. Translating gives CATSTERSGRGNEQYF.

The chain couples TRBV11-3 to TRBJ2-3; TRBD2 matches at 8 bases. CDR1 and CDR2 from the germline V gene are SGHNT and YENEEA. CDR3 size: 16 residues. V shed 5 bases, J shed 4 bases, and the junction held 11 bases outside the gene matches. CDR3 coding DNA: TGTGCCAGCAGCCCCGTACCGGGGGGGATCTCAGATACGCAGTATTTT. This encodes CASSPVPGGISDTQYF. Based on the CDR3 plus reference TRBV11-3 and TRBJ2-3, the full variable domain is EAGVVQSPRYKIIEKKQPVAFWCNPISGHNTLYWYLQNLGQGPELLIRYENEEAVDDSQLPKDRFSAERLKGVDSTLKIQPAELGDSAVYLCASSPVPGGISDTQYFGPGTRLTVL.

This rearrangement joins TRBV30 to TRBJ1-2; no clear D gene. The germline V gene encodes CDR1 GTSNPN and CDR2 SVGIG (reference sequence). V was clipped by 4 bases and J by 8 bases, with 8 bases between them. The length of the CDR3 is 10 residues. This chain's CDR3 is CAWKTIGYTF. The CDR3 DNA sequence: TGTGCCTGGAAGACAATAGGCTACACCTTC.

This chain joins TRBV6-1 and TRBJ2-5, with 7 positions matching TRBD2. The CDR3 totals 15 residues. Germline trimming cut 2 bases from V and 4 bases from J; bases unmatched to any gene: 7. The germline V gene encodes CDR1 MNHNS and CDR2 SASEGT. The CDR3 loop reads CASSEMGAGRETQYF. For the CDR3, the DNA is TGTGCCAGCAGTGAAATGGGAGCGGGGAGAGAGACCCAGTACTTC.

The rearrangement links TRBV28 to TRBJ2-7; 10 nucleotides match TRBD2. This CDR3 region has 14 residues. V shed 5 bases and J 3 bases; nucleotides not matched to a gene: 4. The germline CDR1 and CDR2 sequences are MDHEN and SYDVKM. Here the CDR3 DNA reads TGTGCCAGCAGTCTAGCGGGAGAGAACTACGAGCAGTACTTC. Its translation is CASSLAGENYEQYF.